A selection of T cell receptor beta chains follows, all from one sample in a study of metastatic and nonmetastatic thyroid tumors. TCRdb re-clonotyped the PCR reads via MiXCR. Of about 38,000 clones detected, about 45% appear once; the ten largest clones hold roughly 24%. Sequencing was carried out using tumor tissue. These TCRs come from a male donor with papillary thyroid cancer or a benign thyroid nodule (not recorded which). Some clones in this sample may be carry-over from other donors' samples. Both conserved end residues are part of each CDR3. Fields, in order: clone size, D gene, V gene, J gene, CDR3 length, CDR3 DNA, CDR3 protein. The D gene is left open where the match is weak. Only some rows state a clone size, as once, few, many or a class for expanded clones.

once	-	TRBV30	TRBJ1-5	13	TGTGCCTGGAATAGGGGAGGCAATCAGCCCCAGCATTTT	CAWNRGGNQPQHF
few	-	TRBV15	TRBJ2-7	13	TGTGCCACCAGCCTGAAACGAGACTACGAGCAGTACTTC	CATSLKRDYEQYF
-	-	TRBV11-2	TRBJ2-1	13	TGTGCCAGCAGCTCCGACAGCTACAATGAGCAGTTCTTC	CASSSDSYNEQFF
-	-	TRBV4-1	TRBJ1-5	15	TGCGCCAGCAGCCAAGACGGGCCAACGGGCCAGCCCCAGCATTTT	CASSQDGPTGQPQHF
-	-	TRBV2	TRBJ2-7	12	TGTGCCAGCAGTGAGGGGACCTACGAGCAGTACTTC	CASSEGTYEQYF
-	-	TRBV19	TRBJ1-5	17	TGTGCCAGTAGTATTGCAAAGACCAGAGAGGGGGTTCAGCCCCAGCATTTT	CASSIAKTREGVQPQHF
-	-	TRBV7-3	TRBJ2-2	18	TGTGCCAGCAGCCCCAAGGGCGGACTGGCGGCGAACACCGGGGAGCTGTTTTTT	CASSPKGGLAANTGELFF
once	TRBD2	TRBV4-1	TRBJ2-1	16	TGCGCCAGCACCCCGACGGTCCTAGCGGGAGGGAATGAGCAGTTCTTC	CASTPTVLAGGNEQFF
-	TRBD1	TRBV12-3/TRBV12-4	TRBJ2-5	15	TGTGCCAGCAGCGACCGCGGACAGGGAACAGAGACCCAGTACTTC	CASSDRGQGTETQYF
-	-	TRBV18	TRBJ1-5	12	TGTGCCAGCTCACCTGAGCCCGGGCCCCAGCATTTT	CASSPEPGPQHF
many	-	TRBV20-1	TRBJ2-3	14	TGCAGTGCTAGAGAAGTAGCTGGCACAGATACGCAGTATTTT	CSAREVAGTDTQYF
-	-	TRBV20-1	TRBJ1-2	11	TGCAGTGCTAGAGATAAAGAGGGCTACACCTTC	CSARDKEGYTF
once	TRBD1	TRBV6-1	TRBJ2-5	13	TGTGCCAGTCGCTGGGGGACAGAAGAGACCCAGTACTTC	CASRWGTEETQYF
few	-	TRBV15	TRBJ2-7	15	TGTGCCACCAGCAGACGACAGGAACCCTCCTACGAGCAGTACTTC	CATSRRQEPSYEQYF
large	-	TRBV20-1	TRBJ2-5	12	TGCAGTGCCATTCAAGGGAAAGAGACCCAGTACTTC	CSAIQGKETQYF
-	-	TRBV4-2	TRBJ1-5	17	TGTGCCAGCAGCCAAGACGCCTCCCGGGAGCGGGGTCAGCCCCAGCATTTT	CASSQDASRERGQPQHF
few	TRBD2	TRBV6-1	TRBJ2-1	13	TGTGCCACCGGACTAGCGGGACCCAATGAGCAGTTCTTC	CATGLAGPNEQFF